This TCR beta chain emerged from a study of T cells in Graves' hyperthyroidism and ophthalmopathy. The V and J ends lost 5 bases and 7 bases, in that order; junction bases with no gene match: 10. The CDR3 runs 14 residues. From germline, CDR1 is SGHTA and CDR2 FQGNSA. This clonotype was seen repeatedly, ten times or more. TCR beta CDR3 region amplification was performed from RNA transcripts. Using the HTBI primer set, a first-round RT-PCR was run on the TCR CDR3. TCRdb used MiXCR to reprocess the multiplex PCR reads, holding one entry per CDR3 protein. The data show about 680,000 distinct CDR3 sequences, approximately 40% seen once.

The rearrangement joins TRBV7-2 to TRBJ2-7, with 8 bases aligning to TRBD2. The clonotype comes from a woman in her 40s with Graves' hyperthyroidism. The sequenced sample consisted of blood. CDR3 sequence: CASSTQRGSLEQYF. CDR3 bases: TGTGCCAGCAGCACCCAGCGGGGGAGTTTGGAGCAGTACTTC.